The 23 T cell receptor beta chains in this list originate from one sample, sequenced in a study of early T cells in non-severe SARS-CoV-2 infection. TCRdb re-called the 5' RACE reads through MiXCR, storing one row per CDR3 protein. The sample lists about 60,000 distinct CDR3 sequences; 9.5% to 15% were seen once. Sequencing used whole blood. The receptors derive from an adult who was a healthcare worker with PCR-confirmed SARS-CoV-2 infection or an uninfected control (not recorded which).

Here the CDR3 DNA reads TGTGCCACCAGATACGAGAGTCCCCCGGCACCCCTCCACTTT. Translating gives CATRYESPPAPLHF. The rearrangement joins TRBV15 to TRBJ1-6, with no clear D. Trimming cost V 6 bases and J 11 bases, with 17 bases left between them. The germline gives CDR1 LNHNV, CDR2 YYDKDF (reference sequence). The CDR3 spans 14 residues.

CDR3 nucleotide sequence: TGCAGTGCTAGCCCTCCAAACGGGAGGGACGAGCAGTACTTC. Translated, it gives CSASPPNGRDEQYF. The rearrangement joins TRBV20-1 to TRBJ2-7; 8 positions match TRBD2. The V and J ends lost 3 bases and 5 bases, in that order; junction bases with no gene match: 9. Per germline, CDR1 DFQATT and CDR2 SNEGSKA (reference sequence). The CDR3 is 14 residues long.

This clonotype has ten or more counts. Here the CDR3 DNA reads TGCGCCAGCAGTTCTTACACGGACGTAGCCAAAAACATTCAGTACTTC. This gives the protein CASSSYTDVAKNIQYF. The chain couples TRBV5-1 to TRBJ2-4; D not resolved. V was shortened by 5 bases and J by 0 bases, with 15 bases between the two germline ends. The CDR3 loop spans 16 amino acids. CDR1 SGHRS and CDR2 YFSETQ come from the germline V gene.

This clonotype was counted ten times or more. The chain combines TRBV7-7 with TRBJ1-1, with D possibly being TRBD1 (5 bases). This CDR3 contains 16 residues. Per germline, CDR1 SSHAT and CDR2 FNYEAQ (reference sequence). The V gene lost 6 bases and the J gene lost 4 bases, with 21 bases spanning the gap. The CDR3 bases are TGTGCCAGCAGGCCTGGTTTCGGGGGTTTGTTCACTGAAGCTTTCTTT. Translating gives CASRPGFGGLFTEAFF.

The V gene is TRBV28, the J gene TRBJ2-1, with TRBD2 as a possible D gene (5 bases). Trimming removed 6 bases from V and 3 bases from J, with 18 bases in between. Germline V lookup: CDR1 MDHEN, CDR2 SYDVKM. There are 16 residues in the CDR3. DNA for the CDR3: TGTGCCAGCAGGAGCGCGGAGAGCGGTTTCTACAATGAGCAGTTCTTC. It is translated as CASRSAESGFYNEQFF.

Only a few counts were recorded for this clonotype. The chain employs TRBV7-2 and TRBJ2-3, with D perhaps TRBD2 (6 bases). Per the germline V gene, CDR1 is SGHTA and CDR2 is FQGNSA. The ends were cut back, 3 bases at V and 6 bases at J, with 13 bases in the middle. The CDR3 consists of 14 residues. The CDR3 DNA follows: TGTGCCAGCAGCTTCCGGACTACCACGGATACGCAGTATTTT. Its protein is CASSFRTTTDTQYF.

The chain carries TRBV28 and TRBJ2-3; tentatively, D is TRBD1 or TRBD2 (5 bases each). The CDR3 is 14 amino acids. The ends were cut back, 5 bases at V and 5 bases at J, with 14 bases in the middle. Per germline, CDR1 MDHEN and CDR2 SYDVKM. The CDR3 DNA is TGTGCCAGCAGTCGAGGGGACCAACGAGATACGCAGTATTTT. Translated: CASSRGDQRDTQYF. Combining the CDR3 with reference TRBV28 and TRBJ2-3 gives the whole variable domain DVKVTQSSRYLVKRTGEKVFLECVQDMDHENMFWYRQDPGLGLRLIYFSYDVKMKEKGDIPEGYSVSREKKERFSLILESASTNQTSMYLCASSRGDQRDTQYFGPGTRLTVL.

The genes are TRBV12-3 or TRBV12-4 and TRBJ2-1, with 10 bases that match TRBD2. V shed 7 bases and J 4 bases; nucleotides not matched to a gene: 7. The CDR3 consists of 15 residues. The CDR3 DNA reads TGTGCCAGCACCTACCTACTAGCGGGGTACAATGAGCAGTTCTTC. Protein: CASTYLLAGYNEQFF.

This clonotype was seen many times. The rearrangement links TRBV3-1 to TRBJ1-1, with TRBD1 as a possible D gene (5 bases). CDR3 length: 15 residues. Germline V CDR1 and CDR2: LGHDT, YNNKEL (reference sequence). The V and J ends lost 0 bases and 4 bases respectively, with 12 bases between them. The chain's CDR3 is CASSQETVRTTEAFF. CDR3 coding DNA: TGTGCCAGCAGCCAAGAGACAGTAAGGACCACTGAAGCTTTCTTT.

With regard to this clonotype: Being one base from a much bigger clone, this may be a read error. The chain combines TRBV29-1 with TRBJ2-3; D may be TRBD2 (6 bases). CDR1 and CDR2 from the germline V gene are SQVTM and ANQGSEA. V shed 4 bases and J shed 4 bases, with 15 bases lying between them. This CDR3 is built from 14 residues. In DNA form, the CDR3 reads TGCAGCGTTGGAGGCGGGGCTAGCTCAGATACGCAGTATTTT. The encoded protein is CSVGGGASSDTQYF.

The sample holds many counts of this clonotype. This rearrangement joins TRBV7-2 to TRBJ2-7; D could derive from TRBD1 or TRBD2 (6 bases each). Germline values: CDR1 SGHTA, CDR2 FQGNSA. The CDR3 totals 14 residues. Trimming took 5 bases from V and 5 from J, leaving 16 bases between them. CDR3 bases: TGTGCCAGCAGCCCATTGCCGGGGGCGCACGAGCAGTACTTC. This sequence encodes CASSPLPGAHEQYF. Drawing the rest from reference TRBV7-2 and TRBJ2-7, the complete variable domain is GAGVSQSPSNKVTEKGKDVELRCDPISGHTALYWYRQSLGQGLEFLIYFQGNSAPDKSGLPSDRFSAERTGGSVSTLTIQRTQQEDSAVYLCASSPLPGAHEQYFGPGTRLTVT.

The rearrangement joins TRBV18 to TRBJ2-5, with a weak D call TRBD2 (6 bases). Per germline, CDR1 KGHSH and CDR2 LQKENI. The V and J ends lost 4 bases and 4 bases respectively, with 7 bases between them. This CDR3 is built from 12 residues. The CDR3 loop reads CASSLGRETQYF. The CDR3 DNA reads TGTGCCAGCTCACTCGGGAGAGAGACCCAGTACTTC.

This clonotype was seen only a few times. This chain uses TRBV28 with TRBJ1-5; D unresolved. CDR3 length equals 14 residues. Germline V gives CDR1 MDHEN, CDR2 SYDVKM. The V end was cut by 8 bases, the J end by 7 bases, with 18 bases between. As DNA, the CDR3 is TGTGCCAGCGCCCCGGCCTCCGAACGGCAGCCCCAGCATTTT. This sequence encodes CASAPASERQPQHF.

This clonotype was seen a few times. The chain couples TRBV6-5 to TRBJ2-7, with 11 bases identical to TRBD2. CDR1 is MNHEY, CDR2 SVGAGI, per germline. V lost 7 bases to trimming and J lost 3 bases; unmatched junction nucleotides: 8. The CDR3 totals 15 residues. This CDR3 reads CASTQGLAGNYEQYF. CDR3 nucleotides: TGTGCCAGCACCCAAGGACTAGCGGGCAACTACGAGCAGTACTTC.

This clonotype was recorded many times. V usage is TRBV7-9 and J usage is TRBJ1-4, with D possibly being TRBD1 (5 bases). The germline CDR1 and CDR2 sequences are SEHNR and FQNEAQ (reference sequence). The CDR3 has 15 amino acids. V was clipped by 5 bases and J by 6 bases, with 16 bases between them. Here the CDR3 reads CASSPYSSGHEKLFF. CDR3 sequence (DNA): TGTGCCAGCAGCCCCTATTCATCGGGGCATGAAAAACTGTTTTTT.

The chain couples TRBV9 to TRBJ1-2; weak D call: TRBD1 (5 bases). This CDR3 comprises 13 residues. Trimming took off 5 bases at V and 4 bases at J, with 12 bases between the two ends. Germline V CDR1 and CDR2: SGDLS, YYNGEE. The CDR3 region has the DNA TGTGCCAGCAGTCCGGAGGGGCGCTATGGCTACACCTTC. Translation gives CASSPEGRYGYTF.

In its sample, this clonotype was seen many times. This rearrangement joins TRBV6-1 to TRBJ2-5; D possibly corresponds to TRBD1 (6 bases). The CDR3 runs to 15 residues. Trimming pared 6 bases from V and 1 base from J, leaving 15 bases between. CDR1 is MNHNS, CDR2 SASEGT, per germline. Written as DNA, the CDR3 is TGTGCCAGCAGGGATAGGACAGTGGGCCAAGAGACCCAGTACTTC. Encoded protein: CASRDRTVGQETQYF.

This clonotype occurred a few times. The rearrangement uses TRBV29-1 and TRBJ2-5; a weak D match, TRBD1 (5 bases). Trimming pared 6 bases from V and 5 bases from J, leaving 10 bases between. Germline CDR1 reads SQVTM; CDR2 reads ANQGSEA. The CDR3 consists of 11 residues. CDR3 sequence reads: CSVQGGETQYF. CDR3 nucleotides: TGCAGCGTCCAGGGTGGGGAGACCCAGTACTTC. The full variable domain, rest sourced from reference TRBV29-1 and TRBJ2-5, is SAVISQKPSRDICQRGTSLTIQCQVDSQVTMMFWYRQQPGQSLTLIATANQGSEATYESGFVIDKFPISRPNLTFSTLTVSNMSPEDSSIYLCSVQGGETQYFGPGTRLLVL.

This clonotype was observed a handful of times. The V gene is TRBV7-9, the J gene TRBJ1-3; D is undetermined. Between the trimmed V and J ends, which lost 5 bases and 0 bases, there was a span of 11 bases. The CDR3 contains 15 residues. The V gene's germline CDR1 is SEHNR and CDR2 FQNEAQ (reference sequence). This CDR3 reads CASSDRSFSGNTIYF. In DNA form, the CDR3 reads TGTGCCAGCAGCGACCGCTCCTTCTCTGGAAACACCATATATTTT.

This clonotype was found many times. The chain has TRBV6-1 and TRBJ2-3, with D possibly being TRBD1 (5 bases). With 3 bases removed from V and 4 bases from J, the gap between germline ends came to 8 bases. Germline CDR1 is MNHNS and CDR2 is SASEGT. CDR3 size: 13 residues. CDR3 sequence: CASSDQGPDTQYF. In DNA form, the CDR3 reads TGTGCCAGCAGTGATCAGGGCCCAGATACGCAGTATTTT.

The rearrangement uses TRBV28 and TRBJ1-4; D ambiguous. V was pared by 5 bases and J by 15 bases, with 16 bases between. The CDR3 is made up of 12 amino acids. Germline loops: CDR1 MDHEN, CDR2 SYDVKM. The CDR3 region has the DNA TGTGCCAGCAGTCCCCGGGCAGGAAAGGTGTTTTTT. It yields the protein CASSPRAGKVFF.

This clonotype was seen ten or more times. The chain links TRBV4-2 to TRBJ1-1; no clear D gene. CDR1 is LGHNA, CDR2 YNFKEQ, per germline. V lost 3 bases and J 0 bases, leaving 14 bases between the germline ends. This CDR3 has 16 amino acids. The CDR3 DNA reads as TGTGCCAGCAGCCACCCCCCCGGTGATATGAACACTGAAGCTTTCTTT. It specifies CASSHPPGDMNTEAFF.

Ten or more counts support this clonotype. The chain employs TRBV6-1 and TRBJ1-5; a possible D gene is TRBD1 (5 bases). The CDR3 has 15 residues. V was clipped by 2 bases and J by 4 bases, with 12 bases between them. CDR1 and CDR2 from the germline V gene are MNHNS and SASEGT. The CDR3 coding sequence is TGTGCCAGCAGTGAACTCGCAGGGTCAAATCAGCCCCAGCATTTT. It encodes CASSELAGSNQPQHF.